This T cell receptor beta chain was retrieved from a study of T-cell reconstitution after alpha-beta-depleted transplantation in children. Broader study findings: Reportedly, roughly two months post-transplant, alpha-beta T cells arose from several hundred expanded graft clones. In some patients, recipient T cells and intrathymic progenitors surviving conditioning explained high day-60 diversity. Among T cells one year after transplant, newly produced cells accounted for most counts and diversity.

Molecular barcoding with unique molecular identifiers was used for the TCRbeta library. TCRdb redid the calling of the PCR reads with MiXCR, one entry per CDR3 protein. The sample includes 670,000 or so distinct CDR3 sequences, under 15% of them seen just once. This clonotype was counted at least ten times. The antigen is not known. Sequencing used PBMCs, obtained before TCRalphabeta/CD19-depleted stem cell transplant. This TCR was sampled from a girl aged 2 to 10 with congenital amegakaryocytic thrombocytopenia, due to receive a stem cell transplant.

The CDR3 region is CASSLLRYNSPLHF. The CDR3 bases are TGTGCCAGCAGCTTATTACGCTATAATTCACCCCTCCACTTT. V is TRBV11-2 and J is TRBJ1-6, with D unclear. The CDR3 loop spans 14 amino acids. The germline V gene encodes CDR1 SGHAT and CDR2 FQNNGV. The V gene lost 2 bases and the J gene lost 3 bases, with 5 bases spanning the gap.